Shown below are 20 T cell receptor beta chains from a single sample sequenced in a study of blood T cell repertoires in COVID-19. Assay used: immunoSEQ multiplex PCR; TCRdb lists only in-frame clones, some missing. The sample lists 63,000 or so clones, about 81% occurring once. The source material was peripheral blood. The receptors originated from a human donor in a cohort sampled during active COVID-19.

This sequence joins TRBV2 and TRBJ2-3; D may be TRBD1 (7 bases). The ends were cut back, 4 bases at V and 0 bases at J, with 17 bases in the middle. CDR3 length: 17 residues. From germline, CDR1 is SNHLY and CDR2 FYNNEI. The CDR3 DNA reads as TGTGCCAGCAGTGTCGGGGCAGGGGGGATTAGCACAGATACGCAGTATTTT. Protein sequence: CASSVGAGGISTDTQYF.

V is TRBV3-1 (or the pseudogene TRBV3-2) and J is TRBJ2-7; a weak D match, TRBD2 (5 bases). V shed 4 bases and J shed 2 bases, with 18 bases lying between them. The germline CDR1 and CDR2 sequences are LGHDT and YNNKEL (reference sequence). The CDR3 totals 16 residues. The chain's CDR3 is CASSPDPISGPYEQYF. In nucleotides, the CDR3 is TGTGCCAGCAGCCCCGACCCAATCAGCGGACCCTACGAGCAGTACTTC.

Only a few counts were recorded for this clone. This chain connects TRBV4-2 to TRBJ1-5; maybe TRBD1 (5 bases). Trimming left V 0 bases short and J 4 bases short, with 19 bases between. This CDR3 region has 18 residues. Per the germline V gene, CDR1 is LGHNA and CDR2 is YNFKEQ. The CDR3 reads CASSQESVGQVWNQPQHF. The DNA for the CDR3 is TGTGCCAGCAGCCAAGAATCCGTGGGGCAGGTATGGAATCAGCCCCAGCATTTT.

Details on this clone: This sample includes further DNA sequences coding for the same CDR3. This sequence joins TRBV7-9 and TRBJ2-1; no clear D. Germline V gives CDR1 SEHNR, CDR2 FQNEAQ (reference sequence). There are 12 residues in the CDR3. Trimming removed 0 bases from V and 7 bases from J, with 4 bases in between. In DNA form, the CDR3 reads TGTGCCAGCAGCTTAGCAGCGAATGAGCAGTTCTTC. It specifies CASSLAANEQFF. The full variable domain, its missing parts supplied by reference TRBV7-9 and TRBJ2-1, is DTGVSQNPRHKITKRGQNVTFRCDPISEHNRLYWYRQTLGQGPEFLTYFQNEAQLEKSRLLSDRFSAERPKGSFSTLEIQRTEQGDSAMYLCASSLAANEQFFGPGTRLTVL.

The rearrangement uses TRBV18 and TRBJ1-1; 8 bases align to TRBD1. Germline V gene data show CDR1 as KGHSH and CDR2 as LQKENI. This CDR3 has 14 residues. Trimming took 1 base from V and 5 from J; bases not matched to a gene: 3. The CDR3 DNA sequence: TGTGCCAGCTCACCACGGACAGGGAGGACTGAAGCTTTCTTT. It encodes CASSPRTGRTEAFF.

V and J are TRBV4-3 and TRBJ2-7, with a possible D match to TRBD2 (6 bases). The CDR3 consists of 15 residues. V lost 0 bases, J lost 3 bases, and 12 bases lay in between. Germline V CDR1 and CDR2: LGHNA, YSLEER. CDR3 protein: CASSQDRGALYEQYF. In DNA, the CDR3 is TGCGCCAGCAGCCAAGATCGCGGGGCCCTCTACGAGCAGTACTTC.

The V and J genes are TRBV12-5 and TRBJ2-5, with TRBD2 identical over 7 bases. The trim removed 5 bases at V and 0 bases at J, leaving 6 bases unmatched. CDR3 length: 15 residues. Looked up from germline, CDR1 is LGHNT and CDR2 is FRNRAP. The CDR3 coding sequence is TGTGCTAGTGGTCTCAGCGGGACGCACCAAGAGACCCAGTACTTC. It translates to CASGLSGTHQETQYF. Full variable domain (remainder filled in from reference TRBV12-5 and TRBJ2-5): DARVTQTPRHKVTEMGQEVTMRCQPILGHNTVFWYRQTMMQGLELLAYFRNRAPLDDSGMPKDRFSAEMPDATLATLKIQPSEPRDSAVYFCASGLSGTHQETQYFGPGTRLLVL.

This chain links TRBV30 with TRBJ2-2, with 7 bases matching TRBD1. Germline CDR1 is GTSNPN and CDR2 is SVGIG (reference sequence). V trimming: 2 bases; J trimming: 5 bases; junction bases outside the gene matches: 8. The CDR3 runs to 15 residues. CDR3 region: CAWSLPGQPTGELFF. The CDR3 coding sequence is TGTGCCTGGAGTCTTCCGGGACAGCCGACCGGGGAGCTGTTTTTT. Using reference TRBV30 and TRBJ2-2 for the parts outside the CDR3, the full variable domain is SQTIHQWPATLVQPVGSPLSLECTVEGTSNPNLYWYRQAAGRGLQLLFYSVGIGQISSEVPQNLSASRPQDRQFILSSKKLLLSDSGFYLCAWSLPGQPTGELFFGEGSRLTVL.

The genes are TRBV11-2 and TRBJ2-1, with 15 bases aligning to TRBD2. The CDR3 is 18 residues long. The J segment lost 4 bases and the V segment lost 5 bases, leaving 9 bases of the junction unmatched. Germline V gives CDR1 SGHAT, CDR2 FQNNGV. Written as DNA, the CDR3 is TGTGCCAGCAGCCGGACTAGCGGGAGGGCCGGTCTATACAATGAGCAGTTCTTC. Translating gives CASSRTSGRAGLYNEQFF. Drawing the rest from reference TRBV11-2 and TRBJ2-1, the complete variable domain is EAGVAQSPRYKIIEKRQSVAFWCNPISGHATLYWYQQILGQGPKLLIQFQNNGVVDDSQLPKDRFSAERLKGVDSTLKIQPAKLEDSAVYLCASSRTSGRAGLYNEQFFGPGTRLTVL.

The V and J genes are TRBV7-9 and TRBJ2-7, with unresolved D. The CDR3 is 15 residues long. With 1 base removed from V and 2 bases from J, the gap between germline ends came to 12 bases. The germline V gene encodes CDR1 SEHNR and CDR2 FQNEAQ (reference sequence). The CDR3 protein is CASSLGRGQTYEQYF. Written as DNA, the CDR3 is TGTGCCAGCAGCTTAGGACGTGGGCAAACCTACGAGCAGTACTTC.

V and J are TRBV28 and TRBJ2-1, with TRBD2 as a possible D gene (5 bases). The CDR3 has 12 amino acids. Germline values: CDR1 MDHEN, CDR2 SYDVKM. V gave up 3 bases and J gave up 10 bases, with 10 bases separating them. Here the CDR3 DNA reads TGTGCCAGCAGTTTCTGGGAGTCAGAGCAGTTCTTC. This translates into CASSFWESEQFF.

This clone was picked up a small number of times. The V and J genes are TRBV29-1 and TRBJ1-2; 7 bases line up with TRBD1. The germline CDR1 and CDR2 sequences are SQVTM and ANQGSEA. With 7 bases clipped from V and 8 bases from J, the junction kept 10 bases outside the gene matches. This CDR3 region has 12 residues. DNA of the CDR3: TGCAGCGCCGACAGGGACGATCTCGGCTACACCTTC. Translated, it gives CSADRDDLGYTF.

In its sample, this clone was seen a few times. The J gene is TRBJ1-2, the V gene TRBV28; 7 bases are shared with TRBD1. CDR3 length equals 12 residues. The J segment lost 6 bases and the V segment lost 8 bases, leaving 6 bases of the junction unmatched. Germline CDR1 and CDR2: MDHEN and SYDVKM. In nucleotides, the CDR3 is TGTGCCAGCGGCGACAGGGCTGATGGCTACACCTTC. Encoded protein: CASGDRADGYTF.

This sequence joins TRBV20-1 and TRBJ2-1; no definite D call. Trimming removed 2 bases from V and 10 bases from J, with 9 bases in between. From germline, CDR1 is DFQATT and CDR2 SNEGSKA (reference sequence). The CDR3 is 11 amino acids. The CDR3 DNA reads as TGCAGTGCTAGACGCGCGGCCGAGCAGTTCTTC. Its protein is CSARRAAEQFF.

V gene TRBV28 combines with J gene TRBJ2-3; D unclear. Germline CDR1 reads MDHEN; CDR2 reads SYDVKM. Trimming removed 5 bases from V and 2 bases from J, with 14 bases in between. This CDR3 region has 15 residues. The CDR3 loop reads CASSRPRLDTDTQYF. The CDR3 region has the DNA TGTGCCAGCAGTCGCCCACGACTGGACACAGATACGCAGTATTTT.

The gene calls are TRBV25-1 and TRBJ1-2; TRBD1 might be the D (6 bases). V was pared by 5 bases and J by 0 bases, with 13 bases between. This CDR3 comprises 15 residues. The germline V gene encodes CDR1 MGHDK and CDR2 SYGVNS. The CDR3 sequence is CASSPKGVSNYGYTF. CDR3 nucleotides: TGTGCCAGCAGTCCCAAGGGGGTTTCTAACTATGGCTACACCTTC.

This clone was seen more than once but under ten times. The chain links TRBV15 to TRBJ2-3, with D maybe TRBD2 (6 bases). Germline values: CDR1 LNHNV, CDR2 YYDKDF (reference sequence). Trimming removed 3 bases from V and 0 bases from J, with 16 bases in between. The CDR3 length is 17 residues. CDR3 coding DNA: TGTGCCACCAGCAGCCCGACCGGGACTCGTAGCACAGATACGCAGTATTTT. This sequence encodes CATSSPTGTRSTDTQYF.

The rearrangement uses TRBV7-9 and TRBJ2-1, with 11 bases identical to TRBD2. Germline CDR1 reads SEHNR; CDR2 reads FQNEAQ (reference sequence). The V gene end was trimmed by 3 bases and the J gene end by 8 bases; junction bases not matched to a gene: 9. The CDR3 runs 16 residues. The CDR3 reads CASSFEIAGGPDEQFF. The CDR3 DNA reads TGTGCCAGCAGCTTCGAAATAGCGGGAGGGCCAGATGAGCAGTTCTTC.

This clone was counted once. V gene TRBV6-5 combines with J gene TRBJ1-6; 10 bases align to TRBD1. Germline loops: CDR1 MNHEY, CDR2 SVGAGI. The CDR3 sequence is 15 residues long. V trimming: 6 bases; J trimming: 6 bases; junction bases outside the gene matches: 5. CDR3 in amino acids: CASSPRTGGNSPLHF. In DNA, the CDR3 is TGTGCCAGCAGCCCCCGGACAGGGGGTAATTCACCCCTCCACTTT.

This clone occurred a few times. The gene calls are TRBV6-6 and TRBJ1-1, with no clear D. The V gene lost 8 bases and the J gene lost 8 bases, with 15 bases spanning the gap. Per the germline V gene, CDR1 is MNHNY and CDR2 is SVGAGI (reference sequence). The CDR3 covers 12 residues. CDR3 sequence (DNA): TGTGCCAGCGGCCCCAATAGAGGGGAAGCTTTCTTT. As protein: CASGPNRGEAFF.